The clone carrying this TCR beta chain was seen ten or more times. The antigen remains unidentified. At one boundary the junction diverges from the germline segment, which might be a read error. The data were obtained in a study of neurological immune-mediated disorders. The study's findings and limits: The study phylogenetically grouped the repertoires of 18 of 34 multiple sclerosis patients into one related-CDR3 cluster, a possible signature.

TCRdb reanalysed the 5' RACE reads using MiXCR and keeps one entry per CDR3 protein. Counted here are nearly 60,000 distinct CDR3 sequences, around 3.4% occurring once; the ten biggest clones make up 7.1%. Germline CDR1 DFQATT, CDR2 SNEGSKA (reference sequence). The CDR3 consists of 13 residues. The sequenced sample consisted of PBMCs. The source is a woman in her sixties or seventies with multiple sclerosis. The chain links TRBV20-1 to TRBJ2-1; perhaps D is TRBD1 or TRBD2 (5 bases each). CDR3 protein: CSARGPRGRPEFF. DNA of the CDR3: TGCAGTGCCAGAGGACCTCGGGGCAGACCGGAGTTCTTC.